This T cell receptor (beta chain) was obtained from a study of blood T cells in healthy people across ages. Primers used in a second PCR of roughly 7 to 12 cycles were a sample-barcoded 5' primer and a J-beta primer mix. Every cDNA molecule carried a tag from a template-switch adaptor bearing 12 random nucleotides. TCRdb itself ran the 5' RACE reads through MiXCR, one entry per CDR3 protein. The sample records 650,000 to 1,000,000 distinct CDR3 sequences, about 37% being singletons. This CDR3 is built from 15 residues. CDR1 ENHRY and CDR2 SYGVKD come from the germline V gene. The V end lost 2 bases, the J end lost 5 bases, and 16 bases lay between the germline ends. Donors ranged from about 6 to 90 years old and were healthy Caucasians in Russia. Isolation of PBMCs gave at least 7 million cells per sample.

Sample: blood. The chain couples TRBV10-3 to TRBJ2-7; possibly TRBD1 for D (5 bases). This TCR was recovered from a man between 18 and 29 years old in good health. The CDR3: CAISEVGLGDDEQYF. The CDR3 bases are TGTGCCATCAGTGAGGTGGGTCTAGGGGATGACGAGCAGTACTTC.